This TCR beta chain was recorded in a study of blood T cell repertoires in COVID-19. In this sample, this clone turned up a few times. The table came from immunoSEQ multiplex PCR; TCRdb's copy has only in-frame clones and leaves some out. The sample carries about 70,000 clones, about 76% recorded once. The CDR3 contains 15 residues. Germline values: CDR1 LGHNA, CDR2 YSLEER. Trimming shortened V by 0 bases and J by 4 bases, and 11 bases separated the two germline ends. Sequenced input: peripheral blood. The sequence was collected from a woman of 80 years or more with active or convalescent COVID-19. This chain joins TRBV4-3 and TRBJ2-3; weak D call: TRBD1 (6 bases). Here the CDR3 DNA reads TGCGCCAGCAGCCAAGATGGGACAAACGCAGATACGCAGTATTTT. This codes for CASSQDGTNADTQYF.